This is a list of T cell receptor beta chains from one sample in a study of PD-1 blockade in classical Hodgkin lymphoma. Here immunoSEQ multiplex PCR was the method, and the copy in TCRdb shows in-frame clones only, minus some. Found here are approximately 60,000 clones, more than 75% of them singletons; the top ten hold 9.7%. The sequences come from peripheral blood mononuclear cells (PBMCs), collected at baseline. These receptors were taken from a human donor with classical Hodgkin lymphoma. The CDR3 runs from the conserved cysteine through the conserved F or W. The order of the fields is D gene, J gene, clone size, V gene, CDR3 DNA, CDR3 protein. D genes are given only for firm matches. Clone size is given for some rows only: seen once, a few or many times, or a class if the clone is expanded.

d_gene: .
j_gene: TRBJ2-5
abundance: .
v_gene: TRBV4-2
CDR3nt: TGTGCCAGCAGCCAAGATGGAGCTCCCCCAGAGACCCAGTACTTC
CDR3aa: CASSQDGAPPETQYF

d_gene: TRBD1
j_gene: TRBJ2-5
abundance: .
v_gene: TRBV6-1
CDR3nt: TGTGCCAGCAGCTTCACAGGGGGCTTATACTTC
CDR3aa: CASSFTGGLYF

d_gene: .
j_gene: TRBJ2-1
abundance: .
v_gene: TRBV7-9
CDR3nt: TGTGCCAGCAGCACCACAGCCACACCGGCTTACAATGAGCAGTTCTTC
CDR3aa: CASSTTATPAYNEQFF

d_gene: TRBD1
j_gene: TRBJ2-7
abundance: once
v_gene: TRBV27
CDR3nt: TGTGCCAGCAGTTTCACCCCAGGGGGCTCCTACGAGCAGTACTTC
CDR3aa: CASSFTPGGSYEQYF

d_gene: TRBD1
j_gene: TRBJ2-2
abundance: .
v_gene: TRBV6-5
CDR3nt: TGTGCCAGCAGTTACGCAGGGGGCACCGGGGAGCTGTTTTTT
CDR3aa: CASSYAGGTGELFF

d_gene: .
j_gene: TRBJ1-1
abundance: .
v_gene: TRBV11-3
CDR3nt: TGTGCCAGCAGTTGGTCGTCGGGTACTGAAGCTTTCTTT
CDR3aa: CASSWSSGTEAFF

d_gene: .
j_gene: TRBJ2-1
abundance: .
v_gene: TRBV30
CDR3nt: TGTGCCTGGACCCCGGGGCGGGGGCTCAATGAGCAGTTCTTC
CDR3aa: CAWTPGRGLNEQFF

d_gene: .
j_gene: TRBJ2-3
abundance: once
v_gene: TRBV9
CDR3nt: TGTGCCAGCAGTCTCGGGGGTACAGATACGCAGTATTTT
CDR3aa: CASSLGGTDTQYF

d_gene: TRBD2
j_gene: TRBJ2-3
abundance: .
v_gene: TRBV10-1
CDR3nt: TGCGCCAGCAGTGAGCCTTCGACTAGCGGGTTGGGGATGATTTCTGCAGATACGCAGTATTTT
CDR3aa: CASSEPSTSGLGMISADTQYF

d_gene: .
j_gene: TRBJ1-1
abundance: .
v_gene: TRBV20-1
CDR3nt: TGCAGTGCTAGTGGGGGATTTGAAGCTTTCTTT
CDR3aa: CSASGGFEAFF

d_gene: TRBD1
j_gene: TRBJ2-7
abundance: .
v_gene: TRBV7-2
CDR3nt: TGTGCCAGCAGCTTAGTCGCCAGGGGGTACGAGCAGTACTTC
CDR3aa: CASSLVARGYEQYF